This is a list of T cell receptor beta chains from one sample in a study of glioma-infiltrating T cells after dendritic cell vaccination. Profiled with immunoSEQ multiplex PCR; TCRdb holds only in-frame clones, not every one. The sample consists of 85,000 or so clones, less than 85% of them appearing once. Sequenced here: blood, sampled after dendritic cell vaccination. Every receptor here comes from a human donor with glioblastoma. CDR3s leave out the opening cysteine and the closing phenylalanine or tryptophan. D genes are given only for firm matches.

d_call,j_call,v_call,cdr3_aa
NA,TRBJ1-2,TRBV28,ASFSQGYGYT
TRBD1,TRBJ1-1,TRBV4-1,ASSQGQGLNTEAF
NA,TRBJ2-7,TRBV5-6,ASSLRSGQGTYEQY
NA,TRBJ1-2,TRBV6-4,ASYGDISNYGYT
TRBD2,TRBJ2-5,TRBV4-1,ASSHSGASGGQETQY
TRBD1,TRBJ1-4,TRBV7-9,ASSPGTGVGEKLF
NA,TRBJ2-7,TRBV7-9,ASSSLTSSYEQY
NA,NA,TRBV6-1,ASSIGTNYEQY
TRBD2,TRBJ2-7,TRBV25-1,ATQTSGRIHEQY
NA,TRBJ1-6,TRBV9,ASSVGRDNSPLH
TRBD1,TRBJ2-1,TRBV19,ATDRGGSYNEQF
TRBD1,TRBJ2-7,TRBV6-5,ASSPGQNFYEQY
TRBD1,TRBJ2-5,TRBV5-1,ASSGTGNEETQY
TRBD1,TRBJ2-1,TRBV7-3,ASSPGQGPNEQF
NA,TRBJ2-5,TRBV28,ASSSETQY
NA,TRBJ1-5,TRBV27,ASSPQGLSPYSNQPQH
TRBD2,TRBJ2-1,TRBV7-6,ASSSLAGGKNEQF
NA,TRBJ2-2,TRBV5-1,ASSSRGGGELF